The TCR beta chain described here comes from a study of immune characterization of retroperitoneal liposarcoma. TCRdb redid the calling of the PCR reads with MiXCR, one entry per CDR3 protein. Of fewer than 3,000 distinct CDR3 sequences listed, 40% to 55% were seen once; the top ten hold 35% to 45%. Germline values: CDR1 MNHEY, CDR2 SMNVEV (reference sequence). The CDR3 contains 13 residues. Sequencing used tumor tissue. The V gene is TRBV27, the J gene TRBJ2-1; TRBD1 might be the D (6 bases). The tail of the sequence fits TRBJ2-7 better, so the J call may be wrong. The TCR was taken from a male donor with retroperitoneal liposarcoma. Here the CDR3 reads CASSLPGEREQYF. DNA for the CDR3: TGTGCCAGCAGCCTACCAGGGGAACGCGAGCAGTACTTC.